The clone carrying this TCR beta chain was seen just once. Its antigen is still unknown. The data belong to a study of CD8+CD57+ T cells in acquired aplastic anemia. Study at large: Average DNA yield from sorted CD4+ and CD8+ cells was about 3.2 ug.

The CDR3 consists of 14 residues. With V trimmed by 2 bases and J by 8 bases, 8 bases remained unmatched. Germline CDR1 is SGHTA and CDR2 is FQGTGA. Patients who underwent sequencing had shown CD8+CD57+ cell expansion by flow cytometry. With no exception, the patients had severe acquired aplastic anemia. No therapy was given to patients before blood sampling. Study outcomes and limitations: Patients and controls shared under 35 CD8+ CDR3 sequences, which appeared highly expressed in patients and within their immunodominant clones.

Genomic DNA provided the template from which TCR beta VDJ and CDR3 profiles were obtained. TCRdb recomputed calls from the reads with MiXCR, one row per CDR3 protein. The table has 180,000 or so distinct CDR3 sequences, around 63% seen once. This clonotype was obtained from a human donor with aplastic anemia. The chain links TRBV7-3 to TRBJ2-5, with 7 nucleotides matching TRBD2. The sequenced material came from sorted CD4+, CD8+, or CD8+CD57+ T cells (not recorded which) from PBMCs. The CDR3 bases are TGTGCCAGCAGCTTAGGGGGGGACCAACGCACCCAGTACTTC. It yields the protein CASSLGGDQRTQYF.